This TCR beta chain was sequenced for a study of blood T cell repertoires in COVID-19. About the research overall: There were acute and convalescent COVID-19 samples, and they came from the United States, Italy and Spain. From T cells, B-cell-depleted T cells, or PBMCs came the material, which was cDNA or gDNA.

Seattle researchers signed up patients amid active infection and tracked them longitudinally. The CDR3 extends over 16 amino acids. Germline values: CDR1 LNHDA, CDR2 SQIVND (reference sequence). V lost 2 bases to trimming and J lost 0 bases, with 13 bases between them. In the study's own analysis: Nucleated cell counts were estimated from reference gene primer amplification. Sequencing used immunoSEQ multiplex PCR; TCRdb keeps in-frame clones, though not all of them. The V and J calls and clone size are taken from that table; D and trimming were inferred from the DNA. The repertoire consists of roughly 460,000 clones, with around nine tenths occurring once and the leading ten covering 0.7% to 0.85%.

The TCR originated in a man aged 18 to 35 with COVID-19, enrolled during active disease. This chain links TRBV19 with TRBJ1-2, with TRBD1 as a possible D gene (6 bases). Input material: peripheral blood. The CDR3 DNA follows: TGTGCCAGTAGTATAACCGGACAGAACCCTAACTATGGCTACACCTTC. Translating it yields CASSITGQNPNYGYTF.